This TCR beta chain was sequenced during a study of cytomegalovirus exposure and HLA in healthy donors. TCRdb keeps only in-frame clones here, not all; method: immunoSEQ multiplex PCR. The sample records roughly 150,000 clones, roughly 91% being singletons. The length of the CDR3 is 13 residues. Germline loops: CDR1 SGHTA, CDR2 FQGNSA. V was trimmed by 3 bases and J by 2 bases, leaving 4 bases between them. J is TRBJ2-2 and V is TRBV7-2; D is ambiguous. This TCR derives from a woman between 18 and 30 years old in good health and CMV-seropositive. The specimen was PBMCs. Here the CDR3 DNA reads TGTGCCAGCAGCTTGTTAAACACCGGGGAGCTGTTTTTT. Translating it yields CASSLLNTGELFF.